The subject of this entry is one T cell receptor (beta chain). Profiled with immunoSEQ multiplex PCR; TCRdb holds only in-frame clones, not every one. The sample has more than 60,000 clones, roughly nine tenths seen once. This entry is derived from a study of blood T cell repertoires in COVID-19. V trimming: 7 bases; J trimming: 6 bases; junction bases outside the gene matches: 6. The CDR3 sequence is 14 residues long. Germline CDR1 reads MNHEY; CDR2 reads SVGAGI. The clonotype was recovered from a woman aged 80 or over with active or convalescent COVID-19. The specimen was peripheral blood. V and J are TRBV6-5 and TRBJ2-2, with 9 bases fitting TRBD1. The CDR3 nucleotides are TGTGCCAGCATAGGACAGGGGCTCCCCGGGGAGCTGTTTTTT. This codes for CASIGQGLPGELFF.